The 10 T cell receptor beta chains listed next were all sequenced from one sample in a study of beta chain features in type 1 diabetes. Expressed TCRB transcripts were sequenced because the isolated RNA had all been reverse transcribed beforehand. Method: immunoSEQ multiplex PCR; TCRdb's copy keeps in-frame clones and lacks some. The data show over 500,000 clones, with around 16% seen just once and about 0.087% held by the top ten. Sequencing was performed on naive CD4+ T cells from blood. These receptors all come from a man younger than 35 in good health.

J is TRBJ2-1 and V is TRBV2; 10 bases align to TRBD1. Germline assignment: CDR1 SNHLY and CDR2 FYNNEI. This CDR3 contains 15 residues. With V trimmed by 4 bases and J by 6 bases, 6 bases remained unmatched. The DNA for the CDR3 is TGTGCCAGCAGTGGGGGACAGGGGATGGGCAATGAGCAGTTCTTC. It is translated as CASSGGQGMGNEQFF.

In its sample, this clone was seen a few times. The V and J genes are TRBV28 and TRBJ2-7; 9 bases line up with TRBD1. The germline V gene encodes CDR1 MDHEN and CDR2 SYDVKM. V shed 1 base and J 6 bases; nucleotides not matched to a gene: 7. The CDR3 spans 15 residues. The CDR3 region has the DNA TGTGCCAGCAGTTTATTGGGGACAGGGAAACTCGAGCAGTACTTC. Translating gives CASSLLGTGKLEQYF.

The chain employs TRBV7-2 and TRBJ1-6, with D perhaps TRBD1 (5 bases). V was clipped by 2 bases and J by 6 bases, with 17 bases between them. Germline lookup yields CDR1 SGHTA and CDR2 FQGNSA. The CDR3 is made up of 17 amino acids. CDR3 amino acids: CASSLSPGYGGNSPLHF. In DNA, the CDR3 is TGTGCCAGCAGCTTAAGTCCAGGGTATGGGGGTAATTCACCCCTCCACTTT.

The chain carries TRBV7-9 and TRBJ2-7, with 8 bases matching TRBD1. V was pared by 3 bases and J by 5 bases, with 6 bases of the junction left unmatched. The CDR3 extends over 14 amino acids. Looked up from germline, CDR1 is SEHNR and CDR2 is FQNEAQ (reference sequence). The CDR3 sequence: CASSFGQGRNEQYF. CDR3 in DNA: TGTGCCAGCAGCTTTGGACAGGGAAGAAACGAGCAGTACTTC.

The CDR3 here is CASSPYWGRYYGYTF. The DNA for the CDR3 is TGTGCCAGCAGCCCCTATTGGGGTCGGTACTATGGCTACACCTTC. The genes are TRBV4-2 and TRBJ1-2; D is undetermined. Germline loops: CDR1 LGHNA, CDR2 YNFKEQ. V lost 4 bases and J lost 3, with 15 bases in between. The CDR3 contains 15 residues.

The chain links TRBV7-6 to TRBJ2-7; 11 nucleotides align to TRBD1. V was clipped by 5 bases and J by 5 bases; unmatched bases: 11. This CDR3 region has 16 residues. Looked up from germline, CDR1 is SGHVS and CDR2 is FNYEAQ. This CDR3 is CASSPGIWTGGHEQYF. The DNA for the CDR3 is TGTGCCAGCAGCCCAGGGATTTGGACAGGGGGCCACGAGCAGTACTTC.

This clone was found a few times. Compared with germline, one end of the junction differs, possibly owing to a read error. The V gene is TRBV7-3, the J gene TRBJ2-7, with D possibly matching TRBD1 (6 bases). The CDR3 extends over 15 amino acids. Germline-derived CDR1 and CDR2 are SGHTA and FQGTGA. CDR3: CASSLTRDKAYEQYF. The CDR3 DNA reads TGTGCCAGCAGCCTAACCCGGGACAAGGCCTACGAGCAGTACTTC. The whole variable domain, remainder taken from reference TRBV7-3 and TRBJ2-7, is GAGVSQTPSNKVTEKGKYVELRCDPISGHTALYWYRQSLGQGPEFLIYFQGTGAADDSGLPNDRFFAVRPEGSVSTLKIQRTERGDSAVYLCASSLTRDKAYEQYFGPGTRLTVT.

Only a few counts were recorded for this clone. The V gene is TRBV9, the J gene TRBJ2-3; 15 nucleotides align to TRBD2. Germline V gives CDR1 SGDLS, CDR2 YYNGEE. The CDR3 length is 21 residues. V shed 2 bases and J 0 bases; nucleotides not matched to a gene: 13. The CDR3 nucleotides are TGTGCCAGCAGCGTCGCGGGACTAGCGGGGGGCCTACCTCTTAGCACAGATACGCAGTATTTT. Its translation: CASSVAGLAGGLPLSTDTQYF.

The sample holds a few counts of this clone. The genes are TRBV2 and TRBJ2-1; D perhaps matches TRBD1 (6 bases). The ends were cut back, 10 bases at V and 5 bases at J, with 15 bases in the middle. CDR1 and CDR2 (germline): SNHLY, FYNNEI. The CDR3 has 13 amino acids. CDR3 nucleotide sequence: TGTGCCAACCCCCCCAGGGACAACAATGAGCAGTTCTTC. This translates into CANPPRDNNEQFF.

In this sample, this clone turned up a few times. The V gene is TRBV30, the J gene TRBJ1-5; D is undetermined. The CDR3 sequence is 13 residues long. V was shortened by 0 bases and J by 6 bases, with 9 bases between the two germline ends. Looked up from germline, CDR1 is GTSNPN and CDR2 is SVGIG (reference sequence). The CDR3 is CAWSVRGRQPQHF. CDR3 nucleotides: TGTGCCTGGAGTGTACGGGGTCGTCAGCCCCAGCATTTT. The whole variable domain, remainder taken from reference TRBV30 and TRBJ1-5, is SQTIHQWPATLVQPVGSPLSLECTVEGTSNPNLYWYRQAAGRGLQLLFYSVGIGQISSEVPQNLSASRPQDRQFILSSKKLLLSDSGFYLCAWSVRGRQPQHFGDGTRLSIL.